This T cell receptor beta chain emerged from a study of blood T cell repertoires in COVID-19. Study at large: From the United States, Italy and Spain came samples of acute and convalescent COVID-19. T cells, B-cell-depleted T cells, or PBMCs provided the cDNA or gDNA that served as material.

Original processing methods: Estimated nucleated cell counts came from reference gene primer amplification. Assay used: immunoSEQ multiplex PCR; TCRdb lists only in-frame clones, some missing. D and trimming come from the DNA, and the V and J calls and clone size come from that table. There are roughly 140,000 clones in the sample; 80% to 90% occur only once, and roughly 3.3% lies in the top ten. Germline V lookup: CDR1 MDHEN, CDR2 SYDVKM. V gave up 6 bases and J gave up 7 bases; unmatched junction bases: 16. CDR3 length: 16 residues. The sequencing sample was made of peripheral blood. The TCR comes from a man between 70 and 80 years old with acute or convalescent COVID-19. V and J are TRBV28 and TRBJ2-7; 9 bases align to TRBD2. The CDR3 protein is CASRYSGTSIPQEQYF. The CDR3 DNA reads TGTGCCAGCAGGTACTCCGGGACTAGCATCCCGCAAGAGCAGTACTTC.